This is a list of T cell receptor beta chains from one sample in a study of blood T cell repertoires in COVID-19. Profiling relied on immunoSEQ multiplex PCR, and the TCRdb table lists in-frame clones only, not all of them. In the table there are around 400,000 clones, 89% of which are singletons. The source material was peripheral blood. These TCRs come from a man in his forties or fifties with acute or convalescent COVID-19. CDR3s include the opening cysteine and the closing phenylalanine or tryptophan. A D gene is named only where the DNA matches it firmly. Clone size is given for some rows only: seen once, a few or many times, or a class if the clone is expanded.

>TRBD1|TRBJ1-3|TRBV5-4|16|once
CASSKRQGLSGNTIYF
TGTGCCAGCAGCAAAAGACAGGGCCTCTCTGGAAACACCATATATTTT
>.|TRBJ1-6|TRBV7-2|16|once
CASSLQVMLVDSPLHF
TGTGCCAGCAGCTTACAGGTCATGCTGGTGGATTCACCCCTCCACTTT
>TRBD1|TRBJ2-3|TRBV9|15|.
CASSSRTGATDTQYF
TGTGCCAGCAGCTCACGGACAGGGGCGACAGATACGCAGTATTTT
>TRBD1|TRBJ1-6|TRBV19|15|.
CASSIGDRVKSPLHF
TGTGCCAGTAGTATAGGGGACAGGGTGAAGTCACCCCTCCACTTT
>.|TRBJ1-1|TRBV14|14|.
CASSQGPVNTEAFF
TGTGCCAGCAGCCAAGGGCCCGTGAACACTGAAGCTTTCTTT
>.|TRBJ2-2|TRBV5-1|16|.
CASSLNQGGNTGELFF
TGCGCCAGCAGCCTCAACCAGGGGGGAAACACCGGGGAGCTGTTTTTT
>TRBD1|TRBJ2-5|TRBV5-1|14|.
CASSPRQGAGTQYF
TGCGCCAGCAGCCCTAGACAGGGGGCAGGGACCCAGTACTTC
>TRBD1|TRBJ1-1|TRBV19|14|few
CASSTTGGLVEAFF
TGTGCCAGTAGCACTACAGGGGGATTAGTTGAAGCTTTCTTT
>TRBD1|TRBJ2-7|TRBV7-9|14|few
CASSLTAQGYEQYF
TGTGCCAGCAGCTTAACAGCACAGGGGTACGAGCAGTACTTC
>TRBD1|TRBJ1-1|TRBV11-2|15|.
CASSLTGQMNTEAFF
TGTGCCAGCAGCCTAACGGGACAGATGAACACTGAAGCTTTCTTT
>.|TRBJ2-2|TRBV5-1|14|.
CASSGQGFTGELFF
TGCGCCAGCAGTGGTCAGGGATTCACCGGGGAGCTGTTTTTT
>TRBD1|TRBJ1-1|TRBV18|14|.
CASSRGQGGTEAFF
TGTGCCAGCTCACGGGGACAGGGTGGCACTGAAGCTTTCTTT
>.|TRBJ2-6|TRBV3-1/TRBV3-2|12|.
CASSPGVNVLTF
TGTGCCAGCAGCCCGGGGGTCAACGTCCTGACTTTC